This T cell receptor beta chain is from a study of control samples from healthy donors and cancer patients. The CDR3 has 15 amino acids. V lost 3 bases, J lost 1 base, and 3 bases stayed unmatched. Germline V lookup: CDR1 SGDLS, CDR2 YYNGEE. Assay: immunoSEQ multiplex PCR; the TCRdb copy retains only in-frame clones and omits some. The sample lists fewer than 500,000 clones; more than 80% were seen once. Source material: PBMCs. The source is a man aged 40-49 years with head and neck cancer. The V gene is TRBV9, the J gene TRBJ2-4, with 8 bases aligning to TRBD1. The CDR3 coding sequence is TGTGCCAGCAGCGGGACAGGGAGCGCCAAAAACATTCAGTACTTC. This encodes CASSGTGSAKNIQYF.